This entry lists 3 T cell receptor beta chains sequenced from one sample in a study of shared clonotypes between healthy human individuals. CD45RO-negative, CCR7-selected cells formed the naive CD8 fraction, which excluded terminally differentiated effector memory CD45RA+ cells. Profiling relied on immunoSEQ multiplex PCR, and the TCRdb table lists in-frame clones only, not all of them. This table has under 700,000 clones, approximately 95% appearing once. The sequencing input was naive CD8+ T cells sorted from blood. The receptor set was obtained from a woman aged 25 to 39 in good health.

V is TRBV4-1 and J is TRBJ2-1; 12 bases line up with TRBD2. Trimming cost V 0 bases and J 9 bases; bases outside gene matches: 9. Germline CDR1 MGHRA, CDR2 YSYEKL. The length of the CDR3 is 17 residues. The CDR3 DNA follows: TGCGCCAGCAGCCAAGATCGGCCTAGCGGGAGGGGGCTTGAGCAGTTCTTC. Its protein product is CASSQDRPSGRGLEQFF.

This clone was counted a single time. The chain links TRBV10-3 to TRBJ2-1; D perhaps matches TRBD2 (5 bases). V was trimmed by 10 bases and J by 5 bases, leaving 9 bases between them. Germline V gene data show CDR1 as ENHRY and CDR2 as SYGVKD. The CDR3 has 11 amino acids. DNA of the CDR3: TGTGCCACACTAGGGAACAATGAGCAGTTCTTC. It specifies CATLGNNEQFF.

This clone has more than one count but fewer than ten. This chain connects TRBV7-9 to TRBJ1-2; D might be TRBD1 (5 bases). Per germline, CDR1 SEHNR and CDR2 FQNEAQ (reference sequence). V was cut by 5 bases and J by 7 bases, with 17 bases left in between. This CDR3 has 14 amino acids. The CDR3 region has the DNA TGTGCCAGCAGCCATGGACCCGGGGGGAGTGGCTACACCTTC. Protein sequence: CASSHGPGGSGYTF. Variable domain in full (rest from reference TRBV7-9 and TRBJ1-2): DTGVSQNPRHKITKRGQNVTFRCDPISEHNRLYWYRQTLGQGPEFLTYFQNEAQLEKSRLLSDRFSAERPKGSFSTLEIQRTEQGDSAMYLCASSHGPGGSGYTFGSGTRLTVV.